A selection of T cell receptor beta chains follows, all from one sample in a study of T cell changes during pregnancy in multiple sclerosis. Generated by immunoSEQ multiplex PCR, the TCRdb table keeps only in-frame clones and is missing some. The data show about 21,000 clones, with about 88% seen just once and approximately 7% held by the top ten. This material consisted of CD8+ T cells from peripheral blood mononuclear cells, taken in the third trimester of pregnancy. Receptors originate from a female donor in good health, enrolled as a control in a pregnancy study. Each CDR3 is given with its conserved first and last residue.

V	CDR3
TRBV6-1	CASSEVSSGYYNEQFF
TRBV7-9	CASSLVRGQRLWEYQPQHF
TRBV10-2	CASSGGSYNEQFF
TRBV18	CASSPPSSYEQYF
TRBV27	CASSLDGGGQPQHF
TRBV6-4	CASSEAGTSTDTQYF
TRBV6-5	CASSYSTGGLYEQYF
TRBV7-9	CASSLGHPPKYEQYF
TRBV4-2	CASSQGGSSSYEQYF
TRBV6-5	CASSYSGSGYGYTF
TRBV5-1	CASSPTRWTGAGELFF
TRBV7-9	CASSLGWQGPGAFF
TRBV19	CASSIGGTGGEDTF
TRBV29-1	CSVPENGYTF
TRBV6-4	CASSDAGGVNEQFF
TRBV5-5	CASNSGQGEAGELFF
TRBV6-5	CASSYGGRGIQYF
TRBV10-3	CAISVQAAPNHNEQFF
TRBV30	CAWSGGVGLTEAFF
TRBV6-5	CASSTQGNTEAFF
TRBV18	CASSPPLRTGTFRDYGYTF
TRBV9	CASSVGGSGYPEQYF
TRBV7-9	CASSLGLAGAGEQYF
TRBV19	CASSIGQVGGYTF
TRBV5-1	CASSSIPGGDTQYF
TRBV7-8	CASSEFTLGGNTEAFF
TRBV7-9	CASSLKDSSYNEQFF
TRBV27	CATKPGLLFNEQFF
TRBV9	CASSVEQGVSLETQYF
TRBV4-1	CASSQEGGRAEAFF
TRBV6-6	CASSSEGGDIQYF
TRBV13	CASSLVGTGDQETQYF
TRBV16	CASSQLKGAAGYTF
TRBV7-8	CASSTNEGLADYEQYF
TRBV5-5	CASSEGGSYEQYF
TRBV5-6	CASSWGATKLFF
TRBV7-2	CASSVSNYGYTF
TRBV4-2	CASSSRTGENTGELFF
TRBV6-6	CASSEMNTEAFF
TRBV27	CASSPTSGTNEQFF
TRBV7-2	CASSFGGLGPSSTDTQYF
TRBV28	CASTPFGGPYEQYF
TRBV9	CASSVEPTPIYEQYF
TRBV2	CASRGYPGQGLSYEQYF
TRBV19	CASSREGAYEQYF
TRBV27	CASSSSRDWGETQYF
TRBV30	CAWRADSGELFF
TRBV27	CAAAMGRGTEAFF
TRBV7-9	CASSLTGGKTSSYNEQFF
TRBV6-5	CASSLAGTGPDTQYF
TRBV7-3	CASSFSGSSYNEQFF
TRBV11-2	CASSLDPQETQYF
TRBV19	CASSIGTSGIYEQFF
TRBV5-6	CASSLELAGGMADTQYF